This is a list of T cell receptor beta chains from one sample in a study of T cell responses to AZD1222 COVID-19 vaccine. TCRdb keeps only in-frame clones here, not all; method: immunoSEQ multiplex PCR. The sample shows under 80,000 clones, less than 90% of them seen only once. The source was peripheral blood, collected on day 0 of AZD1222 vaccination. These TCRs come from an adult in good health. Both conserved end residues are part of each CDR3. The D gene is left open where the match is weak. The size of a clone is reported for some rows only, either as once, few or many, or as a class for expanded clones.

V,size,D,J,DNA,CDR3
TRBV19,NA,TRBD1,TRBJ1-5,TGTGCCAGTAGAACGACAGGGATCCTCAATCAGCCCCAGCATTTT,CASRTTGILNQPQHF
TRBV7-2,NA,TRBD2,TRBJ2-7,TGTGCCAGCAGCTTCGGACTAGCGGAGTCAAGAGGCGAGCAGTACTTC,CASSFGLAESRGEQYF
TRBV14,NA,NA,TRBJ2-7,TGTGCCAGCAGCCAAGATGTCGGGCACAGCTCCTACGAGCAGTACTTC,CASSQDVGHSSYEQYF
TRBV19,NA,NA,TRBJ1-1,TGTGCCAGTAGTACAACACAGAACACTGAAGCTTTCTTT,CASSTTQNTEAFF
TRBV30,NA,TRBD1,TRBJ1-2,TGTGCCTGGAGGGGAGGACAGGGTGATGGCTACACCTTC,CAWRGGQGDGYTF
TRBV24-1,NA,TRBD2,TRBJ2-1,TGTGCCACCAGTGACGTGACTAGCGGGAGTACGAATGAGCAGTTCTTC,CATSDVTSGSTNEQFF
TRBV2,NA,TRBD1,TRBJ1-1,TGTGCCAGCAGTCATGGGCGTGACAGGGTGAACACTGAAGCTTTCTTT,CASSHGRDRVNTEAFF
TRBV2,NA,NA,TRBJ1-1,TGTGCCAGCAGGTCCGACGGACCAAATGAAGCTTTCTTT,CASRSDGPNEAFF
TRBV24-1,NA,NA,TRBJ2-7,TGTGCCACCAGTGATTTTATCGAGCAGTACTTC,CATSDFIEQYF
TRBV15,few,NA,TRBJ2-7,TGTGCCACCAGCTTCACAACACCTAGCGAGCAGTACTTC,CATSFTTPSEQYF
TRBV9,NA,NA,TRBJ1-6,TGTGCCAGCACCAGCGATTCCGGACCGGATTCACCCCTCCACTTT,CASTSDSGPDSPLHF
TRBV5-1,NA,NA,TRBJ1-1,TGCGCCAGCAGCTTACGGGAATCTTGGAACACTGAAGCTTTCTTT,CASSLRESWNTEAFF
TRBV11-2,NA,NA,TRBJ1-3,TGTGCCAGCAGCCTCTCTCGGGGGGCAGGGGCTGGAAACACCATATATTTT,CASSLSRGAGAGNTIYF
TRBV20-1,once,NA,TRBJ2-2,TGCAGTGCTAGTTCGGGAGCCACCGGGGAGCTGTTTTTT,CSASSGATGELFF
TRBV5-4,NA,TRBD2,TRBJ2-5,TGTGCCAGCAGCTTGGCGGGACTAGCGGGAGGGCCGAGGGAGACCCAGTACTTC,CASSLAGLAGGPRETQYF
TRBV7-9,few,NA,TRBJ1-1,TGTGCCAGCAGCTTAGCGAACTGGATGAACACTGAAGCTTTCTTT,CASSLANWMNTEAFF
TRBV7-6,few,TRBD1,TRBJ2-7,TGTGCCAGCAGTTCCGGGACAGGGGGCTACGAGCAGTACTTC,CASSSGTGGYEQYF
TRBV27,few,NA,TRBJ1-6,TGTGCCAGCAGTTTACGGACAGAGATTAATTCACCCCTCCACTTT,CASSLRTEINSPLHF
TRBV18,NA,NA,TRBJ2-6,TGTGCCAGCTCACTAAAAGCGCCTATCTCTGGGGCCAACGTCCTGACTTTC,CASSLKAPISGANVLTF
TRBV5-1,NA,NA,TRBJ2-3,TGCGCCAGCGTTGGGGGGCGTAGCACAGATACGCAGTATTTT,CASVGGRSTDTQYF
TRBV18,NA,NA,TRBJ2-5,TGTGCCAGCTCACCCACCTGGGAGACCCAGTACTTC,CASSPTWETQYF
TRBV6-5,NA,NA,TRBJ2-7,TGTGCCAGCAGTTTAATCCAGAATACCTACGAGCAGTACTTC,CASSLIQNTYEQYF
TRBV14,NA,NA,TRBJ1-3,TGTGCCAGCAGCCCGCAGGCTGGAAACACCATATATTTT,CASSPQAGNTIYF
TRBV7-2,NA,NA,TRBJ2-4,TGTGCCAGCAGCTTAGGTCCCGCGCTAAACATTCAGTACTTC,CASSLGPALNIQYF
TRBV9,NA,NA,TRBJ1-4,TGTGCCAGCAGCCGTGGGGGGGTGGCTAATGAAAAACTGTTTTTT,CASSRGGVANEKLFF
TRBV27,NA,NA,TRBJ2-2,TGTGCCAGCAGAGCGGGACACGACACCGGGGAGCTGTTTTTT,CASRAGHDTGELFF
TRBV7-9,few,TRBD2,TRBJ2-1,TGTGCCACCAGGTGGCGGGAGGCCAATGAGCAGTTCTTC,CATRWREANEQFF
TRBV19,NA,NA,TRBJ1-3,TGTGCCAGTAGTATTAGTTCCGGGGGGTACGGAAACACCATATATTTT,CASSISSGGYGNTIYF
TRBV6-4,once,TRBD2,TRBJ2-3,TGTGCCAGCAGTGACGGAGCGGGGGGCACAGATACGCAGTATTTT,CASSDGAGGTDTQYF
TRBV7-2,few,NA,TRBJ1-5,TGTGCCAGCAGCTTAGCGGGGGTTAGCAATCAGCCCCAGCATTTT,CASSLAGVSNQPQHF
TRBV2,few,TRBD1,TRBJ1-2,TGTGCCGCCGGACAGGGCCGAGGCGGCTACACCTTC,CAAGQGRGGYTF
TRBV27,NA,TRBD1,TRBJ1-4,TGTGCCAGCAGTAACAGGGGGCGCTTTGAAAAACTGTTTTTT,CASSNRGRFEKLFF
TRBV6-5,NA,TRBD1,TRBJ2-7,TGTGCCAGCAGGAATCGACAGGGTGGCGAGCAGTACTTC,CASRNRQGGEQYF
TRBV28,NA,NA,TRBJ2-7,TGTGCCAGTAGAAGGGACTGGGGCGAGCAGTACTTC,CASRRDWGEQYF
TRBV7-3,NA,TRBD2,TRBJ2-2,TGTGCCAGCAGCCCCCCCGGGACTAGCGGAAAGAACACCGGGGAGCTGTTTTTT,CASSPPGTSGKNTGELFF
TRBV25-1,NA,NA,TRBJ1-2,TGTGCCAGCAGTGAGTCCGGGATCCTTAACTATGGCTACACCTTC,CASSESGILNYGYTF
TRBV19,NA,NA,TRBJ1-5,TGTGCCAGTAGTGGGGGGTTTTATAGCAATCAGCCCCAGCATTTT,CASSGGFYSNQPQHF
TRBV27,few,NA,TRBJ2-7,TGTGCCAGCAGTCCGGAGGGGTACGAGCAGTACTTC,CASSPEGYEQYF
TRBV19,NA,NA,TRBJ2-7,TGTGCCAGTAGTATAGACCGGGGAATCTCCTACGAGCAGTACTTC,CASSIDRGISYEQYF
TRBV10-1,NA,NA,TRBJ2-7,TGCGCCAGCAGGGGGGGTCCCTACGAGCAGTACTTC,CASRGGPYEQYF
TRBV7-8,NA,TRBD1,TRBJ1-4,TGTGCCAGCAGCTTAGAGGGACAGCGAAGTGAAAAACTGTTTTTT,CASSLEGQRSEKLFF